The rows below give T cell receptor beta chains drawn from one sample of a study of blood T cell repertoires in COVID-19. Repertoires were generated with immunoSEQ multiplex PCR, while TCRdb's copy carries only in-frame clones and drops some. The data hold tens of thousands of clones, with around 84% observed a single time. The sequenced material came from peripheral blood. These receptors all stem from a man aged 60 to 69 with acute or convalescent COVID-19. Both conserved end residues are part of each CDR3. The D gene is left open where the match is weak. Rows may omit the clone size; those that give it use once, few, many or a size class.

>TRBV29-1|.|TRBJ1-1|.
TGCAGTTGCCGGGTTTTGAACACTGAAGCTTTCTTT
CSCRVLNTEAFF
>TRBV11-3|.|TRBJ2-1|.
TGTGCCAGCAGCTTCACCCTACAGGGTTGGGGAAGCAATGAGCAGTTCTTC
CASSFTLQGWGSNEQFF
>TRBV11-1|.|TRBJ2-6|.
TGTGCCAGCAGCCCCCCAGGGGCTGGGGCCAACGTCCTGACTTTC
CASSPPGAGANVLTF
>TRBV5-5|TRBD1|TRBJ2-5|.
TGTGCCAGCAGCGCACACGCAGGGACAGCGAACCAAGAGACCCAGTACTTC
CASSAHAGTANQETQYF
>TRBV14|TRBD2|TRBJ2-2|.
TGTGCCAGCAGCCAACTGCGGGCGGGGGTCACCGGGGAGCTGTTTTTT
CASSQLRAGVTGELFF
>TRBV7-2|.|TRBJ2-2|.
TGTGCCAGCAGCTTAGGGAGGGCCACGAACACCGGGGAGCTGTTTTTT
CASSLGRATNTGELFF
>TRBV2|.|TRBJ1-6|.
TGTGCCAGCAGTGAAGAGGGGCCCCGTTCTAATTCACCCCTCCACTTT
CASSEEGPRSNSPLHF
>TRBV2|TRBD1|TRBJ1-2|.
TGTGCCAGCCGGGGGACAGGGGGGCATTTGATGAACTATGGCTACACCTTC
CASRGTGGHLMNYGYTF
>TRBV11-2|TRBD1|TRBJ1-1|.
TGTGCCAGCAGTTGGGACAGGGTGAACACTGAAGCTTTCTTT
CASSWDRVNTEAFF
>TRBV9|.|TRBJ1-1|.
TGTGCCAGCAGCGTAGGAGTGGAAACCCGGAGACGGAGCGTGAACACTGAAGCTTTCTTT
CASSVGVETRRRSVNTEAFF
>TRBV11-2|.|TRBJ1-1|.
TGTGCCAGCAGTTTACAGGGCACTGAAGCTTTCTTT
CASSLQGTEAFF
>TRBV11-2|.|TRBJ2-3|once
TGTGCCAGCAGCTCGCTCTCACTCGTAGGCACAGATACGCAGTATTTT
CASSSLSLVGTDTQYF
>TRBV2|TRBD1|TRBJ2-2|.
TGTGCCAGCAGAGGGACAGAGAAAACCGGGGAGCTGTTTTTT
CASRGTEKTGELFF
>TRBV6-5|TRBD1|TRBJ2-5|.
TGTGCCGTGGTAGGGGACAGGTCAGAGACCCAGTACTTC
CAVVGDRSETQYF
>TRBV7-2|.|TRBJ2-3|.
TGTGCCAGCAGCTCCCAGTTTAGCACAGATACGCAGTATTTT
CASSSQFSTDTQYF
>TRBV7-2|TRBD1|TRBJ2-7|.
TGTGCCAGCGCCATGACAGGGGGCCCCTACGAGCAGTACTTC
CASAMTGGPYEQYF
>TRBV7-6|.|TRBJ2-1|.
TGTGCCAGCAGCCAAACGGGGGGCGGGTACAATGAGCAGTTCTTC
CASSQTGGGYNEQFF
>TRBV6-1|.|TRBJ1-2|once
TGTGCCAGCAGTGAAGGTCACAGGCGAAACTATGGCTACACCTTC
CASSEGHRRNYGYTF
>TRBV5-1|.|TRBJ2-5|.
TGCGCCAGCAGCCAGGACAGCACGTCAAGGGCCCAGTACTTC
CASSQDSTSRAQYF
>TRBV19|.|TRBJ2-1|.
TGTGCCAGTAGTCCAGGACAGAATGAGCAGTTCTTC
CASSPGQNEQFF
>TRBV4-3|TRBD1|TRBJ1-2|.
TGCGCCAGCAGCCCCCAGACAGGGTACCCTAGGTATGGCTACACCTTC
CASSPQTGYPRYGYTF
>TRBV6-5|.|TRBJ1-2|.
TGTGCCAGCAGTTACTCGACGGGGGGGAGCTATGGCTACACCTTC
CASSYSTGGSYGYTF
>TRBV2|TRBD1|TRBJ1-2|.
TGTGCCAGCAGTGGGACAGGGATCGGGGGCTACACCTTC
CASSGTGIGGYTF
>TRBV5-1|.|TRBJ2-1|.
TGCGCCAGCAGCTTGGGGGCCGCCTACAATGAGCAGTTCTTC
CASSLGAAYNEQFF
>TRBV19|TRBD1|TRBJ2-5|few
TGTGCCAGTAGAACCGGGACAGGGGGCGAAGAGACCCAGTACTTC
CASRTGTGGEETQYF
>TRBV19|.|TRBJ1-6|once
TGTGCCAGTAGTATTAGCCCAAATTCACCCCTCCACTTT
CASSISPNSPLHF
>TRBV28|TRBD1|TRBJ1-5|.
TGTGCCAGCATCGGGGACAGGGAAGATCAGCCCCAGCATTTT
CASIGDREDQPQHF
>TRBV6-6|TRBD2|TRBJ2-7|.
TGTGCCAGCGAAACCGGGCGGGGGGGCTACGAGCAGTACTTC
CASETGRGGYEQYF
>TRBV19|.|TRBJ1-5|.
TGTGCCAGTAGTTTCGCGGTGAGGAGCAATCAGCCCCAGCATTTT
CASSFAVRSNQPQHF
>TRBV19|.|TRBJ1-5|.
TGTGCCAGTAGTAATACTTTTCAGCCCCAGCATTTT
CASSNTFQPQHF
>TRBV2|TRBD2|TRBJ2-1|.
TGTGCCATCATCGGTGCTAGCGGGGGGGCTTCCTACAATGAGCAGTTCTTC
CAIIGASGGASYNEQFF
>TRBV9|.|TRBJ1-1|few
TGTGCCAGCAGCGTAGATCCGGGTGCATTGAGCACTGAAGCTTTCTTT
CASSVDPGALSTEAFF
>TRBV7-2|TRBD2|TRBJ2-7|once
TGTGCCAGCAGCTTAGTTGGACTAGCGGGGGGAAACTCCTACGAGCAGTACTTC
CASSLVGLAGGNSYEQYF
>TRBV19|TRBD1|TRBJ2-7|.
TGTGCCAGTAGTAGCCGGGACAGGGGGTCCTACGAGCAGTACTTC
CASSSRDRGSYEQYF
>TRBV20-1|.|TRBJ1-2|once
TGCAGTGCTAGTCACGTTTCACCTATGGTCTACACCTTC
CSASHVSPMVYTF
>TRBV6-1|TRBD2|TRBJ2-3|once
TGTGCCAGCAGTGTCCCTCTAGCGGGGGGCTCAGATACGCAGTATTTT
CASSVPLAGGSDTQYF
>TRBV7-2|.|TRBJ2-1|.
TGTGCCAGCAGCTTAGGTCAAGGGGGGGGCCGTAATGAGCAGTTCTTC
CASSLGQGGGRNEQFF